Below, one T cell receptor beta chain is given with its context. The entry originates in a study of identical twins. One entry per CDR3 protein, called by TCRdb with MiXCR from the 5' RACE reads. The table records hundreds of thousands of distinct CDR3 sequences, about 18% of them present only once. The CDR3 totals 13 residues. V gave up 4 bases and J gave up 3 bases, with 6 bases separating them. Germline CDR1 WNHNN, CDR2 SYGVQD (reference sequence). A further study also used this sample, focusing on T cells expressing NK-cell markers.

The receptor's source is a woman younger than 35 in good health. Sequenced input: PBMCs. The chain combines TRBV10-1 with TRBJ2-2; the D is unclear. The CDR3 region has the DNA TGCGCCAGCAGTGGACAACACACCGGGGAGCTGTTTTTT. Encoded protein: CASSGQHTGELFF.